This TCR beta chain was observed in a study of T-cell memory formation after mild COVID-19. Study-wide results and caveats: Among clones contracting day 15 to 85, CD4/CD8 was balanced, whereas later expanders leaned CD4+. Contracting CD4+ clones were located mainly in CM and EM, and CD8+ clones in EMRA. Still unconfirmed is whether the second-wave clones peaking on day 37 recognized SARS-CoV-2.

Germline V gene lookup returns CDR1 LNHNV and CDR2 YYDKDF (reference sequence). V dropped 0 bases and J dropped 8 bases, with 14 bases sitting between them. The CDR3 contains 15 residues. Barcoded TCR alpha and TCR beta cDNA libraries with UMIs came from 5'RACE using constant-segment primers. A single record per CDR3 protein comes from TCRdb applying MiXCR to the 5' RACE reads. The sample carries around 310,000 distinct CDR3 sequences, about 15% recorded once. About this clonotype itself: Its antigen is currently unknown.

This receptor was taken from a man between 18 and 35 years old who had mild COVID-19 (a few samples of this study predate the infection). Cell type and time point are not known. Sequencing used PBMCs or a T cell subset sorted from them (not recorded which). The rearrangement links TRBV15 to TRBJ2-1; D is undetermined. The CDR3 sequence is CATSRDERVVYEQFF. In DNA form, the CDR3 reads TGTGCCACCAGCAGAGATGAAAGAGTTGTCTATGAGCAGTTCTTC. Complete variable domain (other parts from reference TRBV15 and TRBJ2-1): DAMVIQNPRYQVTQFGKPVTLSCSQTLNHNVMYWYQQKSSQAPKLLFHYYDKDFNNEADTPDNFQSRRPNTSFCFLDIRSPGLGDTAMYLCATSRDERVVYEQFFGPGTRLTVL.